Below, 10 T cell receptor beta chains from the same sample are listed, as sequenced in a study of Ad26.COV2.S vaccination and SARS-CoV-2 variants. Libraries were prepared by immunoSEQ multiplex PCR; TCRdb keeps only in-frame clonotypes and omits some of them. The data hold some 320,000 clones, with around four fifths observed a single time. Treatment specified: around 19 received Ad26.COV2.S at low or high dose, single or two shots; 5 received placebo; per-sample allocation not given. Sampling was performed 63 days after the first vaccine or placebo injection. This sample comprised peripheral blood, obtained in a trial of Ad26.COV2.S vaccine versus placebo. The receptors originated from a person aged 18-65 years who received the Ad26.COV2.S COVID-19 vaccine or a placebo.

The V call is TRBV5-4, the J call TRBJ2-1, with 8 bases matching TRBD2. V was pared by 1 base and J by 5 bases, with 8 bases of the junction left unmatched. Germline V gene lookup returns CDR1 SGHNT and CDR2 YYREEE (reference sequence). The CDR3 totals 16 residues. This CDR3 is CASSLPGGTWNNEQFF. The CDR3 DNA is TGTGCCAGCAGCTTGCCGGGGGGGACTTGGAACAATGAGCAGTTCTTC.

This chain joins TRBV9 and TRBJ2-1, with 13 bases lining up with TRBD2. This CDR3 spans 14 amino acids. In germline, CDR1 is SGDLS, CDR2 YYNGEE. V dropped 2 bases and J dropped 9; count of bases not matched to a gene: 2. As DNA, the CDR3 is TGTGCCAGCAGCGTCAGGACTAGCGGGGGTGAGCAGTTCTTC. Protein product: CASSVRTSGGEQFF.

The rearrangement links TRBV27 to TRBJ1-6; D call uncertain. Trimming removed 3 bases at V and 6 bases at J, with 9 bases between. The CDR3 contains 14 residues. The germline gives CDR1 MNHEY, CDR2 SMNVEV (reference sequence). The CDR3 nucleotides read TGTGCCAGCAGTTTCCGGAGACCTAATTCACCCCTCCACTTT. Translated: CASSFRRPNSPLHF.

This chain connects TRBV5-8 to TRBJ2-6; 7 bases align to TRBD1. This CDR3 has 15 amino acids. V lost 4 bases, J lost 4 bases, and 5 bases stayed unmatched. Germline CDR1 and CDR2: SGHTS and YDEGEE. CDR3 bases: TGTGCCAGCAGCGGGACAGCTTTAGGGGCCAACGTCCTGACTTTC. Amino acids: CASSGTALGANVLTF.

The CDR3 loop reads CASSVEENSPLHF. CDR3 DNA sequence: TGTGCCAGCAGCGTAGAGGAGAATTCACCCCTCCACTTT. The chain joins TRBV2 to TRBJ1-6, with D hard to call. The germline gives CDR1 SNHLY, CDR2 FYNNEI. Between the trimmed V and J ends, which lost 6 bases and 7 bases, there was a span of 10 bases. The CDR3 extends over 13 amino acids.

The genes are TRBV27 and TRBJ1-5, with D perhaps matching TRBD1 (6 bases). The germline V and J ends were trimmed by 4 bases and 6 bases, with 10 bases remaining between them. Germline V CDR1 and CDR2: MNHEY, SMNVEV (reference sequence). The CDR3 is 13 residues long. The CDR3 reads CASSSTTGQPQHF. CDR3 sequence (DNA): TGTGCCAGCAGTTCGACGACAGGTCAGCCCCAGCATTTT.

The chain joins TRBV7-9 to TRBJ1-2; TRBD1 matches at 9 bases. The germline V gene has CDR1 SEHNR and CDR2 FQNEAQ (reference sequence). V gave up 5 bases and J gave up 4 bases; unmatched junction bases: 8. The CDR3 totals 15 residues. The CDR3 reads CASSPRDRALYGYTF. As DNA, the CDR3 is TGTGCCAGCAGCCCCAGGGACAGGGCCCTCTATGGCTACACCTTC.

The chain links TRBV7-2 to TRBJ2-3; unclear D gene. The germline CDR1 and CDR2 sequences are SGHTA and FQGNSA. The CDR3 totals 15 residues. The V end lost 3 bases, the J end lost 1 base, and 11 bases lay between the germline ends. The CDR3 here is CASSFEVTRTDTQYF. Here the CDR3 DNA reads TGTGCCAGCAGCTTCGAAGTCACACGCACAGATACGCAGTATTTT.

The chain couples TRBV5-1 to TRBJ2-2; TRBD1 agrees at 11 bases. V gave up 4 bases and J gave up 3 bases; unmatched junction bases: 5. Germline lookup yields CDR1 SGHRS and CDR2 YFSETQ. The CDR3 is made up of 16 amino acids. The CDR3 loop is CASSPGTGGHTGELFF. The CDR3 DNA follows: TGCGCCAGCAGCCCGGGGACAGGGGGACACACCGGGGAGCTGTTTTTT.

The J gene is TRBJ1-1, the V gene TRBV3-1 (or the pseudogene TRBV3-2); a weak D match, TRBD1 (6 bases). Trimming took 1 base from V and 4 from J, leaving 10 bases between them. This CDR3 has 14 amino acids. CDR1 LGHDT and CDR2 YNNKEL come from the germline V gene (reference sequence). CDR3 nucleotide sequence: TGTGCCAGCAGCCAAGGTGGACAGAGCACTGAAGCTTTCTTT. This translates into CASSQGGQSTEAFF.